The 20 T cell receptor beta chains below were found in one sample sequenced in a study of blood T cell repertoires in COVID-19. Libraries were prepared by immunoSEQ multiplex PCR; TCRdb keeps only in-frame clonotypes and omits some of them. The sample lists 400,000 or so clones, approximately 86% seen once, with 3% in the top ten. The sequenced sample was peripheral blood. The receptors stem from a human donor in a cohort sampled during active COVID-19.

This chain connects TRBV6-1 to TRBJ2-7; a weak D match, TRBD2 (5 bases). The V gene lost 1 base and the J gene lost 3 bases, with 13 bases spanning the gap. The length of the CDR3 is 15 residues. Germline loops: CDR1 MNHNS, CDR2 SASEGT. CDR3 region: CASSEEVLVDYEQYF. CDR3 sequence (DNA): TGTGCCAGCAGTGAAGAAGTACTAGTTGACTACGAGCAGTACTTC.

This chain links TRBV5-1 with TRBJ1-3, with TRBD1 as a possible D gene (5 bases). The V and J ends lost 2 bases and 0 bases respectively, with 18 bases between them. Looked up from germline, CDR1 is SGHRS and CDR2 is YFSETQ. This CDR3 comprises 18 residues. The chain's CDR3 is CASSFRPPTGGSGNTIYF. For the CDR3, the DNA is TGCGCCAGCAGCTTTAGACCTCCAACGGGGGGCTCTGGAAACACCATATATTTT.

This clone is a singleton in its sample. The J gene is TRBJ2-3, the V gene TRBV27; D remains ambiguous. CDR1 is MNHEY and CDR2 is SMNVEV in the germline V gene (reference sequence). This CDR3 is built from 14 residues. The ends were cut back, 6 bases at V and 7 bases at J, with 17 bases in the middle. Here the CDR3 reads CASRLKLSSNTQYF. DNA of the CDR3: TGTGCCAGCAGATTAAAATTGAGTTCGAATACGCAGTATTTT.

This chain connects TRBV27 to TRBJ2-3; possibly TRBD2 for D (6 bases). CDR1 and CDR2 from the germline V gene are MNHEY and SMNVEV (reference sequence). The CDR3 consists of 15 residues. V lost 3 bases and J lost 4, with 14 bases in between. The chain's CDR3 is CASSLRGVYADTQYF. As DNA, the CDR3 is TGTGCCAGCAGTTTGCGGGGAGTTTACGCAGATACGCAGTATTTT.

The V and J genes are TRBV7-9 and TRBJ2-1; D perhaps matches TRBD2 (5 bases). Germline V gives CDR1 SEHNR, CDR2 FQNEAQ (reference sequence). V lost 4 bases and J 8 bases, leaving 9 bases between the germline ends. The CDR3 has 12 residues. The CDR3 DNA reads TGTGCCAGCAGCTCCCTCGGGGATGAGCAGTTCTTC. It yields the protein CASSSLGDEQFF.

The chain joins TRBV7-3 to TRBJ1-1; D perhaps matches TRBD1 (6 bases). The CDR3 has 14 amino acids. The germline V gene encodes CDR1 SGHTA and CDR2 FQGTGA. The V and J ends lost 2 bases and 4 bases respectively, with 11 bases between them. Here the CDR3 DNA reads TGTGCCAGCAGCTTATACAGGGAGGGCACTGAAGCTTTCTTT. Protein product: CASSLYREGTEAFF.

V usage is TRBV6-1 and J usage is TRBJ1-2; the match to TRBD1 covers 7 bases. Losses at the gene ends were 1 base for V and 5 bases for J; bases not matched to a gene: 4. This CDR3 is built from 14 residues. Germline CDR1 and CDR2: MNHNS and SASEGT. In nucleotides, the CDR3 is TGTGCCAGCAGTGAAGGTGGACAGGTGTATGGCTACACCTTC. This encodes CASSEGGQVYGYTF.

The chain links TRBV5-4 to TRBJ2-3, with D possibly TRBD2 on 5 matching bases. Deletions cut 4 bases from V and 5 bases from J, with 11 bases between. Per the germline V gene, CDR1 is SGHNT and CDR2 is YYREEE (reference sequence). The CDR3 is made up of 13 amino acids. CDR3 region: CASSNEGEDTQYF. The CDR3 DNA sequence: TGTGCCAGCAGCAACGAGGGAGAAGATACGCAGTATTTT. The full variable domain, in which reference TRBV5-4 and TRBJ2-3 provide the parts outside the CDR3, is ETGVTQSPTHLIKTRGQQVTLRCSSQSGHNTVSWYQQALGQGPQFIFQYYREEENGRGNFPPRFSGLQFPNYSSELNVNALELDDSALYLCASSNEGEDTQYFGPGTRLTVL.

J is TRBJ2-3 and V is TRBV6-4, with 10 positions matching TRBD2. Trimming at V came to 0 bases and at J to 3 bases, leaving 6 bases not matched to a gene. Germline assignment: CDR1 MRHNA and CDR2 SNTAGT. This CDR3 has 17 residues. CDR3: CASSDSASGGGTDTQYF. The CDR3, as DNA: TGTGCCAGCAGTGACTCAGCGAGCGGGGGGGGTACAGATACGCAGTATTTT.

The chain carries TRBV6-5 and TRBJ2-7; the D gene is possibly TRBD1 (5 bases). This CDR3 has 14 amino acids. In germline, CDR1 is MNHEY, CDR2 SVGAGI. Trimming stripped 0 bases from V and 3 bases from J, with 9 bases between. The CDR3 DNA reads as TGTGCCAGCAGTTACTCGGGCAGGGTCTACGAGCAGTACTTC. It codes for CASSYSGRVYEQYF.

V gene TRBV21-1 combines with J gene TRBJ2-1; the D call in the table, TRBD1, was not verified against the DNA. TRBV21-1 is a pseudogene. The CDR3 extends over 16 amino acids. This chain's CDR3 is CASSKGHRSSYNEQFF. In nucleotides, the CDR3 is TGTGCCAGCAGCAAAGGGCACAGGAGCTCCTACAATGAGCAGTTCTTC.

V is TRBV15 and J is TRBJ2-3; 9 bases fit TRBD2. The CDR3 contains 15 residues. After removal of 3 bases from V and 4 bases from J, the junction contained 5 bases not matched to a gene. Germline V gene sequence: CDR1 LNHNV, CDR2 YYDKDF (reference sequence). This CDR3 reads CATSRRGGLSDTQYF. CDR3 in DNA: TGTGCCACCAGCAGGCGGGGGGGCTTATCAGATACGCAGTATTTT.

The chain has TRBV5-1 and TRBJ2-7, with 7 bases identical to TRBD1. Germline V gene sequence: CDR1 SGHRS, CDR2 YFSETQ. The CDR3 runs to 15 residues. V dropped 3 bases and J dropped 2; count of bases not matched to a gene: 8. This CDR3 reads CASSWRTGSTYEQYF. The CDR3 DNA follows: TGCGCCAGCAGCTGGAGGACAGGATCGACCTACGAGCAGTACTTC.

The genes are TRBV13 and TRBJ2-5; perhaps TRBD2 as D (5 bases). Trimming left V 2 bases short and J 5 bases short, with 15 bases between. CDR3 size: 15 residues. CDR1 is PRHDT, CDR2 FYEKMQ, per germline (reference sequence). The CDR3 coding sequence is TGTGCCAGCAGCTTACTCCACCGGGGTGGGGAGACCCAGTACTTC. Translation gives CASSLLHRGGETQYF.

The chain carries TRBV2 and TRBJ1-1, with D possibly matching TRBD1 (5 bases). With 6 bases removed from V and 3 bases from J, the gap between germline ends came to 11 bases. The CDR3 loop spans 13 amino acids. From germline, CDR1 is SNHLY and CDR2 FYNNEI. The CDR3 region has the DNA TGTGCCAGCAGCGCGACAGCCGACACTGAAGCTTTCTTT. Protein sequence: CASSATADTEAFF. The whole variable domain, remainder taken from reference TRBV2 and TRBJ1-1, is EPEVTQTPSHQVTQMGQEVILRCVPISNHLYFYWYRQILGQKVEFLVSFYNNEISEKSEIFDDQFSVERPDGSNFTLKIRSTKLEDSAMYFCASSATADTEAFFGQGTRLTVV.

This sequence joins TRBV7-8 and TRBJ2-7, with a possible D match to TRBD1 (5 bases). This CDR3 region has 13 residues. CDR1 is SGHVS and CDR2 is FQNEAQ in the germline V gene. The V end was cut by 0 bases, the J end by 4 bases, with 7 bases between. CDR3: CASSLAQGYEQYF. DNA of the CDR3: TGTGCCAGCAGCTTAGCGCAGGGATACGAGCAGTACTTC.

In this sample, this clone turned up once. V is TRBV5-6 and J is TRBJ2-2, with TRBD2 matching 7 bases. V gave up 1 base and J gave up 2 bases; unmatched junction bases: 5. Germline V gene data show CDR1 as SGHDT and CDR2 as YYEEEE. CDR3 length: 16 amino acids. The CDR3 protein is CASSLSLADNTGELFF. CDR3 coding DNA: TGTGCCAGCAGCTTGAGTCTAGCGGATAACACCGGGGAGCTGTTTTTT.

The J gene is TRBJ1-1, the V gene TRBV5-1; D is uncertain. V lost 3 bases and J 1 base, leaving 7 bases between the germline ends. Per the germline V gene, CDR1 is SGHRS and CDR2 is YFSETQ. The CDR3 has 13 residues. This chain's CDR3 is CASSSSQNTEAFF. The CDR3 region has the DNA TGCGCCAGCAGCTCGAGCCAGAACACTGAAGCTTTCTTT.

The chain recombines TRBV14 with TRBJ2-7, with 9 bases that match TRBD1. V was pared by 2 bases and J by 6 bases, with 5 bases of the junction left unmatched. Looked up from germline, CDR1 is SGHDN and CDR2 is FVKESK. The CDR3 runs 14 residues. DNA of the CDR3: TGTGCCAGCAGCCAAACGGGACAGGGAGGCGAGCAGTACTTC. Translating it yields CASSQTGQGGEQYF.

J is TRBJ2-7 and V is TRBV11-3; 7 nucleotides agree with TRBD1. Germline V gene lookup returns CDR1 SGHNT and CDR2 YENEEA. V shed 1 base and J 5 bases; nucleotides not matched to a gene: 2. CDR3 size: 13 residues. Here the CDR3 reads CASSLVGGDEQYF. As DNA, the CDR3 is TGTGCCAGCAGCTTAGTAGGGGGCGACGAGCAGTACTTC.